This T cell receptor beta chain came from a study of intratumoral heterogeneity in liver cancer. Regarding the complete study: In the full approximately 15-patient cohort, the median age was around 66 years and the majority of patients were male. RNA-seq, DNA sequencing, TCR-seq and SNP array data from multiple regions of hepatocellular carcinoma specimens were combined in the study to investigate intratumor heterogeneity. A total of 70 to 80 multiregional samples from approximately 15 HCC patients, consisting of 50 to 55 tumoral and 20 or so adjacent nontumoral regions, were included in the overall cohort.

Points the paper makes about the study in general: The authors noted a relatively low number of patients and under-sampled tumor-infiltrating lymphocyte representation as limitations.

Using the immunoSEQ assay, the TCR beta chain CDR3 regions were sequenced from genomic DNA. Rearranged VDJ segments were amplified with primers annealing to V and J segments. On the study's bioinformatics: The ImmunoSeq Analyzer software was used to compute clonality and richness metrics. To find clones with differing abundance between regions, Fisher's exact test was applied together with a beta-binomial method for extra stringency. TCRdb provides this immuneACCESS table in a form limited to in-frame rearrangements. Some clones are lacking; in checked studies, under half of them reflect an unresolved V gene, and why the rest are absent is not known. V and J calls and clone size are as listed in that table; D and trimming were resolved from the DNA. This sample is represented by 20,000 to 25,000 clones; 73% of them were singletons. Approximately 17% of the sample goes to the ten largest clones. All patients had early-stage hepatocellular carcinoma and received no therapy before surgical resection. The sampled areas showed no macroscopic signs of necrosis or hemorrhage. Multiple regions from two patients underwent TCR sequencing (ImmunoSeq). Each frozen resection tissue sample was taken at least 1 cm away from every other sample. Samples labelled N were derived from nontumoral liver tissue adjacent to the tumor. Genomic DNA was extracted from bulk tissue using the DNeasy blood and tissue kit.

The CDR3 sequence holds 15 residues, the cysteine and phenylalanine included. The sequence is cut down to CDR3 DNA, 45 bases in frame from base 1. CDR1 and CDR2, looked up from the germline V gene, are ENHRY and SYGVKD. V is clipped by 0 bases and J by 4 bases, and the sequence between their germline boundaries is 10 bases long. In the case of this clone: Its cognate antigen has yet to be identified. Base qualities are not provided; no much larger clone lies one nucleotide away.

The origin of this receptor is a woman in her seventies with hepatocellular carcinoma. The source material was tumor-adjacent normal tissue, sampled before any cancer treatment. The V gene is TRBV10-3 and the J gene is TRBJ1-3, with TRBD1 perhaps the D gene, on 5 matching bases. This receptor has the CDR3 CAISESGVKGNTIYF. The sequenced DNA is TGTGCCATCAGTGAGTCGGGGGTAAAAGGAAACACCATATATTTT.